This T cell receptor beta chain comes out of a study of vaccination and CD4 T cells after COVID-19. The study sequenced cultured CD4+ T cell DNA using the Oncomine TCR Beta short-read assay. TCRdb independently ran MiXCR on the PCR reads; one entry per CDR3 protein. The table lists some 20,000 distinct CDR3 sequences, approximately 40% of them singletons. As concerns this clonotype: Antigen: not known.

The germline V gene has CDR1 MNHEY and CDR2 SVGEGT. V lost 7 bases to trimming and J lost 6 bases, with 18 bases between them. This CDR3 region has 14 residues. Documented treatment: roughly ten-day PBMC culture with coronavirus spike peptide pools or control peptides (ViraFEST assay). The chain carries TRBV6-2 or TRBV6-3 and TRBJ1-2, with D unclear. This receptor was taken from a human donor who had recovered from COVID-19. The sequencing here drew on CD4+ T cells from blood, cultured in vitro, taken after SARS-CoV-2 vaccination. The CDR3 bases are TGTGCCAGCACCGAAGACCCGGGCCCCGATGGCTACACCTTC. Residues: CASTEDPGPDGYTF.